This T cell receptor beta chain was documented in a study of cytomegalovirus exposure and HLA in healthy donors. On the study more broadly: Later, an analysis reported that the 130 or so validation repertoires had used the same platform as the roughly 720 first-cohort repertoires.

Profiling relied on immunoSEQ multiplex PCR, and the TCRdb table lists in-frame clones only, not all of them. The repertoire holds about 250,000 clones, 85% to 90% seen once, with about 3% in the top ten. The study's findings and limits: Cytomegalovirus status was reportedly diagnosed by the classifier with high sensitivity and specificity. According to a subsequent analysis, TCR clusters from the first cohort were inclined to appear together in the 110 or so validation repertoires.

V was shortened by 1 base and J by 4 bases, with 11 bases between the two germline ends. CDR3 length: 14 residues. Germline CDR1 and CDR2: GTSNPN and SVGIG (reference sequence). On this clone itself: Its cognate antigen is unknown.

The sequencing sample was made of PBMCs. The sequence was obtained from a man younger than 30 in good health and CMV-seronegative. This chain links TRBV30 with TRBJ2-1, with D maybe TRBD1 (5 bases). The DNA for the CDR3 is TGTGCCTGGAGTGACGGACAAGGATACAATGAGCAGTTCTTC. The encoded protein is CAWSDGQGYNEQFF.